This is a list of T cell receptor beta chains from one sample in a study of STAT5B mutations in CD4+ large granular lymphocyte leukemia. Using immunoSEQ multiplex PCR, the repertoire was profiled, and TCRdb retains in-frame clones only, with some absent. The table has 37,000 or so clones, about 85% seen once. Input material: CD4+ T cells from blood buffy coats. The receptors here all came from a human donor in good health. The CDR3 runs from the conserved cysteine through the conserved F or W. Each record gives: CDR3 length, V gene, D gene, J gene, clone size, CDR3 protein, CDR3 DNA. D genes are given only for firm matches. Size is omitted from some rows. Given values are once, few, many or a class for expanded clones.

length: 15; V: TRBV6-5; D: TRBD1; J: TRBJ1-6; size: once; CDR3: CASSTDRDYNSPLHF; DNA: TGTGCCAGCAGTACAGACAGGGACTATAATTCACCCCTCCACTTT
length: 12; V: TRBV5-1; D: -; J: TRBJ2-5; size: -; CDR3: CASRPGEETQYF; DNA: TGCGCCAGCAGGCCCGGTGAAGAGACCCAGTACTTC
length: 12; V: TRBV6-6; D: -; J: TRBJ2-7; size: few; CDR3: CASSRSSYEQYF; DNA: TGTGCCAGCAGTAGGAGCTCCTACGAGCAGTACTTC
length: 13; V: TRBV6-5; D: -; J: TRBJ1-1; size: once; CDR3: CASSRTQNTEAFF; DNA: TGTGCCAGCAGTAGGACACAAAACACTGAAGCTTTCTTT
length: 16; V: TRBV4-3; D: TRBD1; J: TRBJ2-5; size: -; CDR3: CASSQAGQVQGETQYF; DNA: TGCGCCAGCAGCCAAGCCGGACAGGTTCAGGGGGAGACCCAGTACTTC
length: 16; V: TRBV19; D: -; J: TRBJ1-5; size: -; CDR3: CASKTGAQRAYQPQHF; DNA: TGTGCCAGTAAGACCGGGGCCCAGAGGGCCTATCAGCCCCAGCATTTT
length: 14; V: TRBV10-3; D: TRBD2; J: TRBJ2-5; size: -; CDR3: CASAGTSTLGAQYF; DNA: TGTGCCAGCGCCGGGACTAGCACTTTAGGGGCCCAGTACTTC
length: 17; V: TRBV5-8; D: -; J: TRBJ1-2; size: -; CDR3: CASSAPGRADFEGGYTF; DNA: TGTGCCAGCAGCGCCCCAGGCAGGGCCGATTTTGAGGGTGGCTACACCTTC
length: 16; V: TRBV28; D: -; J: TRBJ1-5; size: once; CDR3: CASSVPGRINNQPQHF; DNA: TGTGCCAGCAGTGTCCCGGGACGGATAAACAATCAGCCCCAGCATTTT
length: 15; V: TRBV5-5; D: -; J: TRBJ2-1; size: -; CDR3: CASSLAEGSYNEQFF; DNA: TGTGCCAGCAGTTTAGCGGAGGGTTCCTACAATGAGCAGTTCTTC
length: 13; V: TRBV19; D: -; J: TRBJ1-4; size: -; CDR3: CASSRELNEKLFF; DNA: TGTGCCAGTTCGAGAGAACTTAATGAAAAACTGTTTTTT
length: 15; V: TRBV7-8; D: -; J: TRBJ1-5; size: -; CDR3: CASSLDFGSRQPQHF; DNA: TGTGCCAGCAGCTTAGATTTTGGGTCTAGGCAGCCCCAGCATTTT
length: 15; V: TRBV4-3; D: TRBD2; J: TRBJ2-1; size: -; CDR3: CASSSGGSSYNEQFF; DNA: TGCGCCAGCAGCTCCGGCGGGAGCTCCTACAATGAGCAGTTCTTC
length: 18; V: TRBV28; D: TRBD2; J: TRBJ2-1; size: -; CDR3: CASSFPLLLAGGGNEQFF; DNA: TGTGCCAGCAGTTTCCCCCTCCTCCTAGCGGGAGGTGGGAATGAGCAGTTCTTC
length: 15; V: TRBV7-2; D: TRBD1; J: TRBJ1-1; size: -; CDR3: CASSLAGGVDTEAFF; DNA: TGTGCCAGCAGCTTAGCAGGGGGCGTGGACACTGAAGCTTTCTTT
length: 14; V: TRBV6-5; D: -; J: TRBJ1-2; size: -; CDR3: CASSYSGAGYGYTF; DNA: TGTGCCAGCAGTTACTCAGGAGCTGGCTATGGCTACACCTTC
length: 14; V: TRBV7-2; D: TRBD2; J: TRBJ2-1; size: -; CDR3: CASTRTSGGREQFF; DNA: TGTGCCAGCACCCGGACTAGCGGGGGACGGGAGCAGTTCTTC
length: 12; V: TRBV18; D: -; J: TRBJ2-7; size: -; CDR3: CASSPGGYEQYF; DNA: TGTGCCAGCTCACCTGGGGGATACGAGCAGTACTTC
length: 15; V: TRBV7-2; D: -; J: TRBJ2-5; size: -; CDR3: CASSTLRDRRETQYF; DNA: TGTGCCAGCAGCACCCTTAGAGACAGGCGAGAGACCCAGTACTTC
length: 13; V: TRBV9; D: TRBD1; J: TRBJ1-1; size: -; CDR3: CASSTQGMGEAFF; DNA: TGTGCCAGCAGCACACAGGGGATGGGTGAAGCTTTCTTT
length: 15; V: TRBV11-1; D: TRBD1; J: TRBJ1-1; size: -; CDR3: CASSHGQASNTEAFF; DNA: TGTGCCAGCAGCCACGGACAGGCTAGCAACACTGAAGCTTTCTTT
length: 13; V: TRBV28; D: -; J: TRBJ2-3; size: -; CDR3: CASSSVLADTQYF; DNA: TGTGCCAGCAGTTCAGTACTGGCAGATACGCAGTATTTT
length: 16; V: TRBV4-1; D: -; J: TRBJ2-2; size: -; CDR3: CASSQGQPGYTGELFF; DNA: TGCGCCAGCAGCCAAGGCCAACCAGGATACACCGGGGAGCTGTTTTTT
length: 14; V: TRBV5-1; D: -; J: TRBJ1-1; size: -; CDR3: CASSWGGENTEAFF; DNA: TGCGCCAGCAGCTGGGGTGGGGAGAACACTGAAGCTTTCTTT
length: 13; V: TRBV7-6; D: -; J: TRBJ1-5; size: -; CDR3: CASSLQENQPQHF; DNA: TGTGCCAGCAGCTTACAGGAAAATCAGCCCCAGCATTTT
length: 14; V: TRBV4-2; D: TRBD1; J: TRBJ1-2; size: -; CDR3: CASSRGQGAYGYTF; DNA: TGTGCCAGCAGCCGTGGACAGGGGGCATATGGCTACACCTTC
length: 13; V: TRBV6-5; D: -; J: TRBJ2-7; size: -; CDR3: CASSSLRGYEQYF; DNA: TGTGCCAGCAGTTCCCTAAGGGGCTACGAGCAGTACTTC
length: 15; V: TRBV29-1; D: TRBD2; J: TRBJ2-7; size: -; CDR3: CSVGEALAGIGEQYF; DNA: TGCAGCGTCGGGGAGGCCCTAGCGGGTATAGGCGAGCAGTACTTC
length: 15; V: TRBV6-1; D: TRBD1; J: TRBJ1-3; size: -; CDR3: CASRPRGITGNTIYF; DNA: TGTGCCAGCAGGCCCAGGGGGATAACTGGAAACACCATATATTTT
length: 17; V: TRBV18; D: TRBD1; J: TRBJ1-5; size: few; CDR3: CASSPRDRGMVNQPQHF; DNA: TGTGCCAGCTCACCTAGGGACAGGGGAATGGTCAATCAGCCCCAGCATTTT
length: 13; V: TRBV5-5; D: -; J: TRBJ1-2; size: -; CDR3: CASSQDRRRGYTF; DNA: TGTGCCAGCAGCCAAGATCGACGGCGGGGCTACACCTTC
length: 14; V: TRBV9; D: -; J: TRBJ1-1; size: -; CDR3: CASSATGRRTEAFF; DNA: TGTGCCAGCAGCGCCACGGGACGAAGAACTGAAGCTTTCTTT
length: 15; V: TRBV27; D: TRBD1; J: TRBJ1-5; size: -; CDR3: CASSAKTGVNQPQHF; DNA: TGTGCCAGCAGTGCGAAGACAGGGGTCAATCAGCCCCAGCATTTT
length: 11; V: TRBV29-1; D: -; J: TRBJ2-7; size: -; CDR3: CSVYTRNEQYF; DNA: TGCAGCGTCTACACTAGGAACGAGCAGTACTTC
length: 17; V: TRBV10-3; D: TRBD2; J: TRBJ2-3; size: -; CDR3: CAISDQVTSGATDTQYF; DNA: TGTGCCATCAGTGATCAAGTTACTAGCGGGGCCACAGATACGCAGTATTTT
length: 14; V: TRBV5-5; D: -; J: TRBJ2-6; size: -; CDR3: CASSDRSGANVLTF; DNA: TGTGCCAGCAGCGACAGGTCTGGGGCCAACGTCCTGACTTTC
length: 14; V: TRBV2; D: -; J: TRBJ2-5; size: -; CDR3: CASKIQGAGETQYF; DNA: TGTGCCAGCAAGATACAGGGAGCCGGGGAGACCCAGTACTTC
length: 15; V: TRBV28; D: -; J: TRBJ1-3; size: -; CDR3: CASSFLGGSGNTIYF; DNA: TGTGCCAGCAGCTTCCTCGGGGGCTCTGGAAACACCATATATTTT
length: 14; V: TRBV5-1; D: -; J: TRBJ2-2; size: -; CDR3: CASSLDRGPGELFF; DNA: TGCGCCAGCAGCTTGGACCGTGGTCCCGGGGAGCTGTTTTTT
length: 15; V: TRBV6-5; D: -; J: TRBJ1-4; size: -; CDR3: CASSYSSAGDEKLFF; DNA: TGTGCCAGCAGTTACTCGAGCGCGGGGGACGAAAAACTGTTTTTT
length: 14; V: TRBV28; D: -; J: TRBJ1-5; size: -; CDR3: CASSSPGPGQPQHF; DNA: TGTGCCAGCAGTTCTCCGGGACCGGGTCAGCCCCAGCATTTT
length: 14; V: TRBV6-1; D: -; J: TRBJ2-4; size: -; CDR3: CASSDHWMGNIQYF; DNA: TGTGCCAGCAGCGACCACTGGATGGGGAACATTCAGTACTTC
length: 15; V: TRBV4-3; D: -; J: TRBJ2-6; size: -; CDR3: CASSLDNSGANVLTF; DNA: TGCGCCAGCAGCCTCGACAACTCTGGGGCCAACGTCCTGACTTTC
length: 16; V: TRBV11-2; D: TRBD2; J: TRBJ2-1; size: -; CDR3: CASSGGTSSAYNEQFF; DNA: TGTGCCAGCAGCGGCGGGACTAGCTCCGCCTACAATGAGCAGTTCTTC
length: 15; V: TRBV30; D: -; J: TRBJ1-1; size: once; CDR3: CAWSVLGRLDTEAFF; DNA: TGTGCCTGGAGTGTCCTGGGACGGTTGGACACTGAAGCTTTCTTT